This T cell receptor (beta chain) comes out of a study of blood T cell repertoires in COVID-19. V was clipped by 1 base and J by 8 bases; unmatched bases: 14. The CDR3 spans 17 residues. The V gene's germline CDR1 is MGHRA and CDR2 YSYEKL. Produced via immunoSEQ multiplex PCR; TCRdb's table is partial and in-frame only. The data contain about 100,000 clones, roughly 87% of them singletons. The sequence was obtained from a man aged 50 or older with active COVID-19. Sequencing input: peripheral blood. The chain joins TRBV4-1 to TRBJ2-7; TRBD2 matches 10 bases. CDR3 residues: CASSQGDLAGAFGKQYF. CDR3 nucleotides: TGCGCCAGCAGCCAAGGGGACCTAGCGGGGGCCTTCGGGAAGCAGTACTTC.